Below, 13 T cell receptor beta chains from the same sample are listed, as sequenced in a study of blood T cell repertoires in COVID-19. Sequencing used immunoSEQ multiplex PCR; TCRdb keeps in-frame clones, though not all of them. The sample lists just under 150,000 clones, over 80% occurring once. What was sequenced was peripheral blood. These receptors originate from a man aged 45 to 65 who had recovered from COVID-19.

The chain employs TRBV27 and TRBJ2-1, with TRBD2 as a possible D gene (7 bases). Germline CDR1 reads MNHEY; CDR2 reads SMNVEV (reference sequence). Trimming took 5 bases from V and 4 from J, leaving 18 bases between them. The CDR3 totals 16 residues. For the CDR3, the DNA is TGTGCCAGCAGTCTCAAGGGGGGGGTCTCATACAATGAGCAGTTCTTC. Translating it yields CASSLKGGVSYNEQFF.

The chain combines TRBV30 with TRBJ1-4; 7 positions match TRBD1. After removal of 7 bases from V and 2 bases from J, the junction contained 4 bases not matched to a gene. The germline gives CDR1 GTSNPN, CDR2 SVGIG (reference sequence). There are 13 residues in the CDR3. CDR3 sequence: CAFGTVTNEKLFF. Written as DNA, the CDR3 is TGTGCCTTCGGGACAGTGACTAATGAAAAACTGTTTTTT.

This chain joins TRBV6-6 and TRBJ2-1, with D possibly being TRBD2 (7 bases). The CDR3 covers 14 residues. With 3 bases removed from V and 3 bases from J, the gap between germline ends came to 9 bases. Germline V gives CDR1 MNHNY, CDR2 SVGAGI (reference sequence). CDR3 loop: CASSYRGGYNEQFF. CDR3 nucleotides: TGTGCCAGCAGTTATAGGGGGGGCTACAATGAGCAGTTCTTC.

This clone was recorded at least ten times. The chain employs TRBV3-1 (or the pseudogene TRBV3-2) and TRBJ2-5; 13 nucleotides line up with TRBD2. The CDR3 runs to 19 residues. CDR1 LGHDT and CDR2 YNNKEL come from the germline V gene (reference sequence). V lost 1 base, J lost 2 bases, and 10 bases stayed unmatched. CDR3 sequence: CASSQVAPGTSGVQETQYF. The DNA of the CDR3 is TGTGCCAGCAGCCAAGTTGCCCCCGGGACTAGCGGGGTACAAGAGACCCAGTACTTC.

V gene TRBV29-1 combines with J gene TRBJ1-2; 8 positions match TRBD1. The CDR3 extends over 13 amino acids. Per the germline V gene, CDR1 is SQVTM and CDR2 is ANQGSEA. The J segment lost 3 bases and the V segment lost 4 bases, leaving 4 bases of the junction unmatched. The CDR3 protein is CSVGQDRDYGYTF. The DNA of the CDR3 is TGCAGCGTTGGGCAGGACAGGGACTATGGCTACACCTTC.

V and J are TRBV27 and TRBJ1-2; 9 positions agree with TRBD1. The germline V gene encodes CDR1 MNHEY and CDR2 SMNVEV (reference sequence). Trimming at V came to 5 bases and at J to 2 bases, leaving 9 bases not matched to a gene. The CDR3 is 16 amino acids. CDR3 nucleotides: TGTGCCAGCAGTGACACACAGGGGGCGCCCAACTATGGCTACACCTTC. Amino acids: CASSDTQGAPNYGYTF.

This clone was observed at least ten times. J is TRBJ2-2 and V is TRBV7-2; D may be TRBD1 (6 bases). The CDR3 runs 14 residues. Germline CDR1 reads SGHTA; CDR2 reads FQGNSA. V lost 9 bases, J lost 6 bases, and 17 bases lay in between. The CDR3 DNA sequence: TGTGCCAGTTCTTTAGACAGGTCTGCCGGGGAGCTGTTTTTT. Amino acids: CASSLDRSAGELFF.

This chain's CDR3 is CASRKQGHGYTF. The CDR3 coding sequence is TGTGCCAGCAGAAAACAGGGGCATGGCTACACCTTC. The rearrangement links TRBV12-3 or TRBV12-4 to TRBJ1-2, with 7 bases fitting TRBD1. V was pared by 6 bases and J by 6 bases, with 4 bases of the junction left unmatched. This CDR3 has 12 residues.

The chain recombines TRBV7-9 with TRBJ2-7; D is perhaps TRBD1 (5 bases). This CDR3 contains 11 residues. The V and J ends lost 6 bases and 2 bases respectively, with 5 bases between them. Germline lookup yields CDR1 SEHNR and CDR2 FQNEAQ (reference sequence). The CDR3 loop is CASRGAYEQYF. In DNA form, the CDR3 reads TGTGCCAGCAGAGGGGCCTACGAGCAGTACTTC.

This sequence joins TRBV7-2 and TRBJ2-7; 7 bases are a match to TRBD1. The CDR3 extends over 13 amino acids. The germline V gene encodes CDR1 SGHTA and CDR2 FQGNSA. Trimming removed 5 bases from V and 3 bases from J; junction bases left unmatched: 4. CDR3 in DNA: TGTGCCAGCAGCCAACGACAGGGCTACGAGCAGTACTTC. Translating gives CASSQRQGYEQYF.

This chain links TRBV25-1 with TRBJ2-3; 7 bases are shared with TRBD2. J gave up 7 bases and V 5 bases, and 15 bases lay outside the gene matches. The CDR3 is 16 amino acids. Looked up from germline, CDR1 is MGHDK and CDR2 is SYGVNS. CDR3 sequence (DNA): TGTGCCAGCAGTAGCCCACAGGCGGGGGAAATGAATACGCAGTATTTT. It translates to CASSSPQAGEMNTQYF.

The gene calls are TRBV6-5 and TRBJ1-2; tentatively, D is TRBD1 (6 bases). The germline gives CDR1 MNHEY, CDR2 SVGAGI. The CDR3 has 13 amino acids. Trimming pared 7 bases from V and 8 bases from J, leaving 17 bases between. The CDR3 loop is CASTYVQGGGYTF. CDR3 nucleotide sequence: TGTGCCAGCACCTATGTACAGGGTGGAGGCTACACCTTC.

This clone is a singleton in its sample. The chain couples TRBV30 to TRBJ2-7; tentatively, D is TRBD1 (8 bases). The V end lost 3 bases, the J end lost 5 bases, and 20 bases lay between the germline ends. The length of the CDR3 is 15 residues. Germline CDR1 GTSNPN, CDR2 SVGIG (reference sequence). The CDR3 sequence: CAWSSGRTGTNEQYF. The CDR3 DNA sequence: TGTGCCTGGAGCTCGGGAAGGACAGGGACTAACGAGCAGTACTTC.